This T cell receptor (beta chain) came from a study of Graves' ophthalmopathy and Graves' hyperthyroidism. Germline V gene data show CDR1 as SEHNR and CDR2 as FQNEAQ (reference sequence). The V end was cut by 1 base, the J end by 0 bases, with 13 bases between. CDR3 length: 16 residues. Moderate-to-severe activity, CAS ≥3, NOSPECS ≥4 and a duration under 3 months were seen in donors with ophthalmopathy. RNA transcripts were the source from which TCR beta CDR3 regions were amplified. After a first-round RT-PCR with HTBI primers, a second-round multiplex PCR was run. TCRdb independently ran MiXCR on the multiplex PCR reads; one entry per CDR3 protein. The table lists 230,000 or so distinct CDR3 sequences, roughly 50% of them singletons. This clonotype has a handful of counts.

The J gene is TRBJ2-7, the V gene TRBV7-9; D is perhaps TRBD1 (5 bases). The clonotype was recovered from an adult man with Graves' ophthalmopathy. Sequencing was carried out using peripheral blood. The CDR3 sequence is CASSLEGARGSYEQYF. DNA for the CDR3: TGTGCCAGCAGCTTAGAAGGGGCTCGTGGCTCCTACGAGCAGTACTTC.